Shown below are 8 T cell receptor beta chains from a single sample sequenced in a study of a mutant IDH1 vaccine in newly diagnosed glioma. Time point defined: week 11, during vaccination. Topical imiquimod accompanied each vaccine dose, which consisted of 300 ug of mutant IDH1 20-mer peptide. Their specific antigens are unknown. Measured with immunoSEQ multiplex PCR; TCRdb has only the in-frame clones, and not every one. This table holds approximately 110,000 clones, 85% to 90% found once. The sequencing here drew on PBMCs, taken from a glioma patient whose treatment included an IDH1 peptide vaccine. Receptors originate from a woman aged 45 to 65 with glioma.

The genes are TRBV10-1 and TRBJ2-7, with 7 bases identical to TRBD1. The J segment lost 2 bases and the V segment lost 2 bases, leaving 3 bases of the junction unmatched. The CDR3 runs 14 residues. Per germline, CDR1 WNHNN and CDR2 SYGVQD (reference sequence). The CDR3 coding sequence is TGCGCCAGCAGTGAGGAGACAGGGCCCTACGAGCAGTACTTC. Protein: CASSEETGPYEQYF.

The rearrangement links TRBV5-1 to TRBJ1-1; D is possibly TRBD1 (6 bases). The V end was cut by 1 base, the J end by 3 bases, with 13 bases between. CDR1 and CDR2 from the germline V gene are SGHRS and YFSETQ. The CDR3 contains 15 residues. Here the CDR3 reads CASSLQGLVDTEAFF. Here the CDR3 DNA reads TGCGCCAGCAGCTTGCAGGGGTTGGTGGACACTGAAGCTTTCTTT.

The chain uses TRBV6-5 and TRBJ2-7, with 8 bases fitting TRBD1. The CDR3 loop spans 15 amino acids. Germline loops: CDR1 MNHEY, CDR2 SVGAGI. The V gene end was trimmed by 5 bases and the J gene end by 2 bases; junction bases not matched to a gene: 8. CDR3 loop: CASSPLDREAYEQYF. CDR3 sequence (DNA): TGTGCCAGCAGTCCCCTGGACAGGGAGGCCTACGAGCAGTACTTC.

The chain couples TRBV6-1 to TRBJ2-1; the D gene is possibly TRBD2 (5 bases). The CDR3 consists of 12 residues. From germline, CDR1 is MNHNS and CDR2 SASEGT. V lost 8 bases, J lost 4 bases, and 9 bases lay in between. Written as DNA, the CDR3 is TGTGCCAGCCGACGGACTTACAATGAGCAGTTCTTC. Residues: CASRRTYNEQFF.

V gene TRBV4-2 combines with J gene TRBJ2-7, with D unresolved. This CDR3 is 14 amino acids long. V was trimmed by 0 bases and J by 6 bases, leaving 12 bases between them. Germline lookup yields CDR1 LGHNA and CDR2 YNFKEQ. The CDR3: CASSQDLVESEQYF. CDR3 DNA: TGTGCCAGCAGCCAAGATCTCGTGGAGTCCGAGCAGTACTTC.

The chain couples TRBV6-6 to TRBJ2-7; perhaps TRBD1 as D (5 bases). Per the germline V gene, CDR1 is MNHNY and CDR2 is SVGAGI (reference sequence). The CDR3 has 11 residues. The germline V and J ends were trimmed by 4 bases and 6 bases, with 7 bases remaining between them. The CDR3 DNA reads TGTGCCAGCAGTTTCAGGGTCGAGCAGTACTTC. This encodes CASSFRVEQYF.

The V call is TRBV30, the J call TRBJ2-1; 8 bases are shared with TRBD1. Trimming took 1 base from V and 5 from J; bases not matched to a gene: 4. The germline V gene encodes CDR1 GTSNPN and CDR2 SVGIG (reference sequence). The CDR3 runs 14 residues. The CDR3 DNA reads TGTGCCTGGAGTGGACAGGGGTACCACAATGAGCAGTTCTTC. Amino acids: CAWSGQGYHNEQFF.

V and J are TRBV29-1 and TRBJ2-7; 12 bases are shared with TRBD2. Germline trimming cut 6 bases from V and 7 bases from J; bases unmatched to any gene: 10. This CDR3 contains 14 residues. Per germline, CDR1 SQVTM and CDR2 ANQGSEA. DNA of the CDR3: TGCAGCGTAACCGGACTAGCGGGATCGGGTGAGCAGTACTTC. This codes for CSVTGLAGSGEQYF.